The following is a T cell receptor beta chain sequence with its context. There is no known antigen for this receptor. Base qualities are not provided; no much larger clone lies one nucleotide away. This specimen's time point label, per the study, means: cycle 1 day 1 (C1D1), immediately before nivolumab initiation. Every trial patient had relapsed following autologous stem cell transplantation, and prior brentuximab vedotin exposure was what differed among cohorts A, B and C. The trial cohort was composed of roughly 60 patients with relapsed/refractory classical Hodgkin lymphoma, for whom complete response, partial response or progressive disease was recorded as best overall response. Single-agent nivolumab was administered to trial patients in the multi-cohort phase II CheckMate 205 trial. An independent review committee assessed best overall response by applying the 2007 International Working Group response criteria. PBMCs from the trial were collected at three points: immediately before nivolumab initiation (C1D1), and during therapy at cycle 2 day 1 and cycle 4 day 1. Peripheral blood was collected in 8 mL Vacutainer Cell Preparation Tubes, from which PBMCs were isolated by centrifugation and then cryopreserved.

This record belongs to a study of PD-1 blockade in classical Hodgkin lymphoma (dated by TCRdb to 2018 to 2020). Context from the whole study: Nivolumab dosing was 3 mg/kg intravenously every 2 weeks, continuing until either disease progression or unacceptable toxicity. To define a peripheral blood immune signature of response to PD-1 blockade in classical Hodgkin lymphoma, the study combined TCR beta sequencing with CyTOF. Findings and caveats that apply to the study as a whole: Patients starting nivolumab less than 1 year after ASCT had lower diversity and were excluded from later analyses to avoid confounding by immune reconstitution. A significant rise by C4D1 was seen in CD4+ but not CD8+ TCR diversity (p=0.0027 vs p=0.16), with the rise being most apparent in complete responders (p=0.02). Trial patients with a complete response had baseline diversity similar to that of newly diagnosed patients, while partial responders and progressors had significantly lower diversity. Baseline TCR diversity was reported to be lower in newly diagnosed patients than in healthy donors, and even lower in relapsed/refractory patients. The study was limited to a single clinical trial cohort, and causes of repertoire differences, possibly disease activity or prior therapy, remained undefined.

Counted from cysteine to phenylalanine, this CDR3 has 16 amino acids. The entry retains the CDR3 DNA only, 48 bases that are in frame from base 1. Trimming removed 1 base from V and 4 bases from J, leaving 16 bases between the germline ends. CDR1 and CDR2 (MGHDK, SYGVNS) derive from the germline V gene. Genomic DNA was isolated using the Qiagen DNeasy kit from unsorted PBMCs as well as from negatively selected CD4+ and CD8+ fractions. Amplification of TCR beta CDR3 regions was done by immunoSEQ multiplex PCR with primers that anneal to V and J segments. A synthetic immune receptor repertoire was used to minimize amplification bias, and remaining bias was computationally removed after sequencing. The authors processed their data as follows. Custom Python scripts were used to quantify repertoire diversity as the Shannon entropy index. Unsorted, CD4+ and CD8+ repertoires were analyzed separately, except in combined analyses where CD4+ and CD8+ sequences were merged in silico. Clonal expansion was defined as a frequency increase of at least 2-fold after treatment compared with C1D1, and clones undetected at baseline were assigned a pseudocount of 0.5. Singleton clones were defined as clones with 0 or 1 copy at C1D1, and non-singleton clones were defined as clones with 2 or more copies. By matching protein sequences in sorted samples from the same patient, clones expanded in unsorted samples were annotated as CD4+, CD8+ or unknown. Wilcoxon tests on paired samples were used to test changes in diversity from C1D1 to C4D1. TCRdb holds this immuneACCESS table with in-frame rearrangements only. Some clones are missing; in checked studies, unresolved V genes explain under half, and the rest has no known cause. Clone size and the V and J calls come from that table; the DNA yielded D and trimming. This sample has approximately 13,000 clones in its table, and around nine tenths of those were observed once. Jointly, the top ten make up 20% to 25% of the sample.

The source of this sequence is a human donor with classical Hodgkin lymphoma. The source material was peripheral blood mononuclear cells (PBMCs), sampled at baseline. The chain is encoded by TRBV25-1 joined to TRBJ2-5; the D gene is possibly TRBD2, with 5 bases matching. The CDR3 region has the sequence CASSECEGPVGETQYF. The DNA reads TGTGCCAGCAGTGAATGTGAGGGTCCGGTGGGAGAGACCCAGTACTTC.